A single sample is the source of the 13 T cell receptor beta chains below, sequenced in a study of shared clonotypes between healthy human individuals. Using immunoSEQ multiplex PCR, the repertoire was profiled, and TCRdb retains in-frame clones only, with some absent. The sample contains over 700,000 clones, 72% of which appear only once. The sequenced material came from memory CD4+ T cells sorted from blood. The subset was: CD45RA-negative fraction. These receptors were collected from a woman in her twenties or thirties in good health.

The rearrangement joins TRBV11-2 to TRBJ2-1; D possibly corresponds to TRBD2 (5 bases). The CDR3 covers 14 residues. The germline V gene has CDR1 SGHAT and CDR2 FQNNGV. The V end was cut by 5 bases, the J end by 1 base, with 9 bases between. CDR3 coding DNA: TGTGCCAGCAGCGCCGGGATATCCTACAATGAGCAGTTCTTC. Its translation is CASSAGISYNEQFF.

The chain is built from TRBV25-1 and TRBJ2-7; TRBD1 matches 12 bases. This CDR3 has 14 residues. Germline V CDR1 and CDR2: MGHDK, SYGVNS. J lost 4 bases, V lost 9 bases, and 7 bases had no gene match. CDR3 sequence reads: CASEGDRGQYEQYF. The DNA for the CDR3 is TGTGCCAGTGAGGGGGACAGGGGGCAATACGAGCAGTACTTC.

This rearrangement joins TRBV6-5 to TRBJ2-1, with TRBD2 matching 8 bases. The V gene end was trimmed by 2 bases and the J gene end by 6 bases; junction bases not matched to a gene: 6. Germline V gene data show CDR1 as MNHEY and CDR2 as SVGAGI. The CDR3 is made up of 15 amino acids. CDR3 amino acids: CASSYEVAGINEQFF. The CDR3 coding sequence is TGTGCCAGCAGTTACGAGGTAGCGGGAATCAATGAGCAGTTCTTC.

This clone was detected once. This sequence joins TRBV28 and TRBJ2-3, with 8 nucleotides matching TRBD1. The junction had 8 bases not matched to a gene; V was cut back by 7 bases and J by 5 bases. CDR3 length: 14 amino acids. CDR1 and CDR2 from the germline V gene are MDHEN and SYDVKM. The CDR3 coding sequence is TGTGCCAGCACTAGCAGGGGGCGCGGAGATACGCAGTATTTT. Translated, it gives CASTSRGRGDTQYF.

Worth noting for this clone: Other DNA variants within this sample encode the same CDR3. The chain is built from TRBV27 and TRBJ2-7, with D perhaps TRBD1 (5 bases). Germline CDR1 is MNHEY and CDR2 is SMNVEV (reference sequence). The CDR3 runs to 14 residues. The V and J ends lost 5 bases and 2 bases respectively, with 13 bases between them. CDR3 nucleotides: TGTGCCAGCAGTCCCCTAGACAGTCCCTACGAGCAGTACTTC. It codes for CASSPLDSPYEQYF.

On this clone: Other nucleotide sequences from this sample produce the same CDR3. The chain carries TRBV28 and TRBJ2-1; TRBD2 matches at 14 bases. With V trimmed by 5 bases and J by 7 bases, 4 bases remained unmatched. The germline V gene encodes CDR1 MDHEN and CDR2 SYDVKM. The CDR3 has 15 residues. As DNA, the CDR3 is TGTGCCAGCAGTCCCGGGACTAGCGGGAGAAATGAGCAGTTCTTC. Translation: CASSPGTSGRNEQFF.

The V gene is TRBV2, the J gene TRBJ2-7; the match to TRBD1 covers 9 bases. J gave up 2 bases and V 7 bases, and 6 bases lay outside the gene matches. The length of the CDR3 is 14 residues. Germline CDR1 and CDR2: SNHLY and FYNNEI. CDR3 DNA: TGTGCCAGCAATGGACAGGGGCCCACCTACGAGCAGTACTTC. This codes for CASNGQGPTYEQYF.

The DNA for the CDR3 is TGTGCCAGCAGCCCCCTGGGACAGGCGAACACCGGGGAGCTGTTTTTT. This codes for CASSPLGQANTGELFF. The chain employs TRBV28 and TRBJ2-2; TRBD1 agrees at 8 bases. The germline CDR1 and CDR2 sequences are MDHEN and SYDVKM. J was trimmed by 0 bases and V by 6 bases; bases with no gene match: 6. There are 16 residues in the CDR3.

This clone turned up a few times. At the DNA level, this CDR3 is encoded by other sequences in the same sample as well. The J gene is TRBJ1-2, the V gene TRBV29-1; D is ambiguous. The ends were cut back, 3 bases at V and 8 bases at J, with 4 bases in the middle. This CDR3 is built from 9 residues. Germline lookup yields CDR1 SQVTM and CDR2 ANQGSEA. DNA for the CDR3: TGCAGCGTTGAGGAAGGCTACACCTTC. Amino acids: CSVEEGYTF.

The rearrangement links TRBV7-6 to TRBJ2-7; 8 nucleotides match TRBD2. This CDR3 spans 15 amino acids. V dropped 1 base and J dropped 4; count of bases not matched to a gene: 6. Germline V gene lookup returns CDR1 SGHVS and CDR2 FNYEAQ. CDR3 protein: CASSLGGGTSYEQYF. CDR3 sequence (DNA): TGTGCCAGCAGCTTAGGAGGGGGGACTAGTTACGAGCAGTACTTC. Combining the CDR3 with reference TRBV7-6 and TRBJ2-7 gives the whole variable domain GAGVSQSPRYKVTKRGQDVALRCDPISGHVSLYWYRQALGQGPEFLTYFNYEAQQDKSGLPNDRFSAERPEGSISTLTIQRTEQRDSAMYRCASSLGGGTSYEQYFGPGTRLTVT.

The chain combines TRBV9 with TRBJ2-6, with D unclear. The germline V and J ends were trimmed by 7 bases and 0 bases, with 11 bases remaining between them. Germline lookup yields CDR1 SGDLS and CDR2 YYNGEE. This CDR3 spans 15 amino acids. CDR3 in amino acids: CASRAWSSGANVLTF. CDR3 nucleotide sequence: TGTGCCAGCCGGGCCTGGAGCTCTGGGGCCAACGTCCTGACTTTC. The full variable domain, completed using reference TRBV9 and TRBJ2-6, is DSGVTQTPKHLITATGQRVTLRCSPRSGDLSVYWYQQSLDQGLQFLIQYYNGEERAKGNILERFSAQQFPDLHSELNLSSLELGDSALYFCASRAWSSGANVLTFGAGSRLTVL.

This clone was counted a single time. The chain links TRBV18 to TRBJ2-1, with D tentatively TRBD1 (6 bases). V was clipped by 4 bases and J by 4 bases, with 17 bases between them. The CDR3 contains 16 residues. From germline, CDR1 is KGHSH and CDR2 LQKENI. The CDR3 protein is CASSRKTGTQYNEQFF. The CDR3 nucleotides read TGTGCCAGCTCACGAAAGACCGGGACACAATACAATGAGCAGTTCTTC. Full variable domain (missing parts from reference TRBV18 and TRBJ2-1): NAGVMQNPRHLVRRRGQEARLRCSPMKGHSHVYWYRQLPEEGLKFMVYLQKENIIDESGMPKERFSAEFPKEGPSILRIQQVVRGDSAAYFCASSRKTGTQYNEQFFGPGTRLTVL.

In its sample, this clone was seen many times. The J gene is TRBJ2-1, the V gene TRBV28, with 10 nucleotides matching TRBD2. Trimming at V came to 6 bases and at J to 6 bases, leaving 8 bases not matched to a gene. The CDR3 runs 15 residues. Looked up from germline, CDR1 is MDHEN and CDR2 is SYDVKM. Here the CDR3 reads CASRRGVAGGNEQFF. For the CDR3, the DNA is TGTGCCAGCAGGCGAGGGGTAGCGGGAGGCAATGAGCAGTTCTTC.